Below are 10 T cell receptor beta chains sequenced from a single sample in a study of blood T cells in healthy people across ages. A second roughly 6 to 11 cycle PCR used barcoded and J-beta primers. In TCRdb, the 5' RACE reads were re-called with MiXCR into one record per CDR3 protein. The table has 1.5 million to 2 million distinct CDR3 sequences, approximately 39% seen once. Input material: blood. These receptors were collected from a human donor in good health.

The chain links TRBV7-2 to TRBJ2-1; 12 positions agree with TRBD2. With 4 bases clipped from V and 10 bases from J, the junction kept 8 bases outside the gene matches. CDR3 length: 15 amino acids. Germline lookup yields CDR1 SGHTA and CDR2 FQGNSA. The CDR3, as DNA: TGTGCCAGCAGCTCCTGGACTAGCGGGGCTCGGGAGCAGTTCTTC. Translation: CASSSWTSGAREQFF. The entire variable domain, with the rest obtained from reference TRBV7-2 and TRBJ2-1, is as follows: GAGVSQSPSNKVTEKGKDVELRCDPISGHTALYWYRQSLGQGLEFLIYFQGNSAPDKSGLPSDRFSAERTGGSVSTLTIQRTQQEDSAVYLCASSSWTSGAREQFFGPGTRLTVL.

This clonotype has more than one count but fewer than ten. The rearrangement uses TRBV6-5 and TRBJ1-1; perhaps TRBD1 as D (6 bases). Germline CDR1 MNHEY, CDR2 SVGAGI. V lost 6 bases to trimming and J lost 1 base, with 15 bases between them. The CDR3 is 15 amino acids. CDR3: CASSPRGHTNTEAFF. The CDR3 DNA reads as TGTGCCAGCAGCCCCAGGGGACATACGAACACTGAAGCTTTCTTT.

This clonotype has a handful of counts. This sequence joins TRBV7-9 and TRBJ2-5; D uncertain. V dropped 5 bases and J dropped 2 bases, with 15 bases sitting between them. The CDR3 is 15 residues long. In germline, CDR1 is SEHNR, CDR2 FQNEAQ (reference sequence). CDR3 amino acids: CASSPILSRQETQYF. CDR3 sequence (DNA): TGTGCCAGCAGCCCCATTTTGAGTAGACAAGAGACCCAGTACTTC.

This clonotype was observed once. J is TRBJ2-7 and V is TRBV7-2; weak D call: TRBD1 (7 bases). CDR3 size: 17 residues. V shed 3 bases and J shed 0 bases, with 18 bases lying between them. CDR1 is SGHTA, CDR2 FQGNSA, per germline. The CDR3 is CASSLGLGQPSSYEQYF. The CDR3 region has the DNA TGTGCCAGCAGCTTGGGACTGGGACAGCCAAGCTCCTACGAGCAGTACTTC.

This clonotype came up many times. The chain combines TRBV29-1 with TRBJ2-1, with 8 bases that match TRBD1. V trimming: 7 bases; J trimming: 9 bases; junction bases outside the gene matches: 8. CDR3 length equals 12 residues. Looked up from germline, CDR1 is SQVTM and CDR2 is ANQGSEA. DNA for the CDR3: TGCAGCGCTAGACAGGGGCCGGGTGAGCAGTTCTTC. Translated: CSARQGPGEQFF.

V usage is TRBV5-1 and J usage is TRBJ2-4, with D uncertain. Germline CDR1 SGHRS, CDR2 YFSETQ. CDR3 length: 13 amino acids. V shed 1 base and J shed 5 bases, with 7 bases lying between them. CDR3 loop: CASSLSAENIQYF. DNA for the CDR3: TGCGCCAGCAGCTTGTCCGCCGAAAACATTCAGTACTTC. Full variable domain (outside the CDR3, taken from reference TRBV5-1 and TRBJ2-4): KAGVTQTPRYLIKTRGQQVTLSCSPISGHRSVSWYQQTPGQGLQFLFEYFSETQRNKGNFPGRFSGRQFSNSRSEMNVSTLELGDSALYLCASSLSAENIQYFGAGTRLSVL.

The chain recombines TRBV7-9 with TRBJ2-3; D is uncertain. The V gene lost 1 base and the J gene lost 4 bases, with 9 bases spanning the gap. The CDR3 runs 14 residues. Germline loops: CDR1 SEHNR, CDR2 FQNEAQ (reference sequence). The CDR3: CASSLDLASDTQYF. DNA of the CDR3: TGTGCCAGCAGCTTAGATCTGGCGTCAGATACGCAGTATTTT. The entire variable domain, with the rest obtained from reference TRBV7-9 and TRBJ2-3, is as follows: DTGVSQNPRHKITKRGQNVTFRCDPISEHNRLYWYRQTLGQGPEFLTYFQNEAQLEKSRLLSDRFSAERPKGSFSTLEIQRTEQGDSAMYLCASSLDLASDTQYFGPGTRLTVL.

This clonotype turned up a few times. The junction differs from germline at one of its ends, possibly a read error. The chain uses TRBV28 and TRBJ2-7, with a possible D match to TRBD2 (5 bases). There are 14 residues in the CDR3. Germline-derived CDR1 and CDR2 are MDHEN and SYDVKM. CDR3 coding DNA: TGTGCCAGCAGTCTATGGGGAGTGACTTACGAGCAGTACTTC. It is translated as CASSLWGVTYEQYF. Looking up the rest from reference TRBV28 and TRBJ2-7 gives the full variable domain: DVKVTQSSRYLVKRTGEKVFLECVQDMDHENMFWYRQDPGLGLRLIYFSYDVKMKEKGDIPEGYSVSREKKERFSLILESASTNQTSMYLCASSLWGVTYEQYFGPGTRLTVT.

This chain uses TRBV4-1 with TRBJ2-1; D is uncertain. The V end was cut by 2 bases, the J end by 12 bases, with 17 bases between. Germline assignment: CDR1 MGHRA and CDR2 YSYEKL. The length of the CDR3 is 14 residues. The CDR3, as DNA: TGCGCCAGCAGCCAAACTTCATCGAGCGTCGGGCAGTTCTTC. Amino acid sequence: CASSQTSSSVGQFF.

This clonotype showed up just a few times. V usage is TRBV7-2 and J usage is TRBJ2-5; the D gene is possibly TRBD1 (6 bases). The CDR3 totals 20 residues. Trimming stripped 5 bases from V and 2 bases from J, with 30 bases between. The V gene's germline CDR1 is SGHTA and CDR2 FQGNSA. The CDR3 spells CASSQGQSQPYKKTQETQYF. CDR3 nucleotides: TGTGCCAGCAGCCAAGGACAGTCACAACCTTACAAAAAAACACAAGAGACCCAGTACTTC. The full variable domain, with the rest looked up from reference TRBV7-2 and TRBJ2-5, is GAGVSQSPSNKVTEKGKDVELRCDPISGHTALYWYRQSLGQGLEFLIYFQGNSAPDKSGLPSDRFSAERTGGSVSTLTIQRTQQEDSAVYLCASSQGQSQPYKKTQETQYFGPGTRLLVL.